Sequencing of this T cell receptor beta chain was carried out in a study of blood T cell repertoires in COVID-19. Study background: T cells, B-cell-depleted T cells, or PBMCs supplied cDNA or gDNA.

The length of the CDR3 is 16 residues. The junction had 8 bases not matched to a gene; V was cut back by 2 bases and J by 4 bases. Per the germline V gene, CDR1 is ENHRY and CDR2 is SYGVKD. Only in-frame clones appear in the TCRdb table, and some are missing; sequencing was by immunoSEQ multiplex PCR. The sample contains hundreds of thousands of clones, 80% to 90% of which appear only once. The clonotype originates from a woman in her fifties or sixties who had recovered from COVID-19. This chain connects TRBV10-3 to TRBJ1-2; 9 bases match TRBD1. Sequencing was done on a sample of peripheral blood. The CDR3 region has the DNA TGTGCCATCAGTGAGGAACCGGGACAGGGAGCCTATGGCTACACCTTC. This encodes CAISEEPGQGAYGYTF.